The present TCR beta chain was sequenced within a study of control samples from healthy donors and cancer patients. This clone has more than one count but fewer than ten. V was shortened by 2 bases and J by 0 bases, with 13 bases between the two germline ends. Germline V gene lookup returns CDR1 LGHDT and CDR2 YNNKEL (reference sequence). The CDR3 is made up of 16 amino acids. Sequencing used immunoSEQ multiplex PCR; TCRdb keeps in-frame clones, though not all of them. The sample lists about 110,000 clones; roughly 79% were seen once. The source material was blood. The V and J genes are TRBV3-1 (or the pseudogene TRBV3-2) and TRBJ1-1; D is unclear. The TCR originated in a man aged 18 to 29 in good health. DNA of the CDR3: TGTGCCAGCAGCCAATATTCAGGAAAGTTGAACACTGAAGCTTTCTTT. Its protein product is CASSQYSGKLNTEAFF.